Here is one T cell receptor beta chain with its context. What it binds is unknown. The PCR made use of 60 Vbeta and 13 Jbeta primers. The method was immunoSEQ multiplex PCR; TCRdb's version includes in-frame clones alone and lacks a portion of them. The sample holds about 94,000 clones, 79% seen once. This sample was taken from a study of cytomegalovirus exposure and HLA in healthy donors. Overall study context: Genetic ancestry analysis placed about 84% of the 300 to 500 donors that were genotyped in the Caucasian-associated cluster.

Study results and caveats: There were several of the most significant clusters that appeared linked to common viral pathogens in a later analysis. In a later analysis, CMV-associated beta chains were mostly HLA-associated, it appeared.

The material sequenced was PBMCs. The receptor's source is a middle-aged woman in good health and CMV-seronegative.

CDR3 coding DNA: TGTGCCAGTAGGTCAAGCGGGGGCTCCTACAATGAGCAGTTCTTC. As protein: CASRSSGGSYNEQFF. The chain joins TRBV19 to TRBJ2-1; 8 bases are shared with TRBD2. This CDR3 is built from 15 residues. Per the germline V gene, CDR1 is LNHDA and CDR2 is SQIVND (reference sequence). The junction had 4 bases not matched to a gene; V was cut back by 6 bases and J by 0 bases. Full variable domain (rest looked up from reference TRBV19 and TRBJ2-1): DGGITQSPKYLFRKEGQNVTLSCEQNLNHDAMYWYRQDPGQGLRLIYYSQIVNDFQKGDIAEGYSVSREKKESFPLTVTSAQKNPTAFYLCASRSSGGSYNEQFFGPGTRLTVL.